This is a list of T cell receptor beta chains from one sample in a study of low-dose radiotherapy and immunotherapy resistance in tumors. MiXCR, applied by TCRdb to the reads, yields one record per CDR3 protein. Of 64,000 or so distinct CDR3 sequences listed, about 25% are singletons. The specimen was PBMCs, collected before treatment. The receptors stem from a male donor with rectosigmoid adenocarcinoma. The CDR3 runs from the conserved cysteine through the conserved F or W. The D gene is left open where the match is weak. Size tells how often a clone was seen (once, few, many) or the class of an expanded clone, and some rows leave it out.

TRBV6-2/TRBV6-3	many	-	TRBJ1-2	CASRRDKYGYTF	TGTGCCAGCAGACGCGACAAGTATGGCTACACCTTC
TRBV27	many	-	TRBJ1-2	CASSLADPANGYTF	TGTGCCAGCAGTTTGGCGGATCCGGCGAATGGCTACACCTTC
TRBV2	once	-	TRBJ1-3	CASEGFGGNTIYF	TGTGCCAGCGAAGGGTTTGGCGGAAACACCATATATTTT
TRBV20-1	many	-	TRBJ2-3	CSAKPPSVADTQYF	TGCAGTGCCAAACCCCCTAGCGTCGCAGATACGCAGTATTTT
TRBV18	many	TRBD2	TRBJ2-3	CASSPGTSGSGEDTQYF	TGTGCCAGCTCACCGGGGACTAGCGGGAGTGGCGAAGATACGCAGTATTTT
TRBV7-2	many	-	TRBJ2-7	CASSLTKYEQYF	TGTGCCAGCAGCCTCACTAAATACGAGCAGTACTTC
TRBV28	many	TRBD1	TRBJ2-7	CASSKSWTRTGPHEQYF	TGTGCCAGCAGTAAATCGTGGACCCGGACAGGGCCCCACGAGCAGTACTTC
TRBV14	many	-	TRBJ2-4	CASSLSGPNIQYF	TGTGCCAGCAGCCTAAGTGGCCCTAACATTCAGTACTTC
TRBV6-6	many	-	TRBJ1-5	CASREQGGSNQPQHF	TGTGCCAGCAGAGAACAGGGCGGCAGCAATCAGCCCCAGCATTTT
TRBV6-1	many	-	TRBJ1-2	CASSADRTVPLAF	TGTGCCAGCAGTGCGGATAGGACAGTCCCTCTCGCCTTC
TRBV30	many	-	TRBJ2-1	CAWSWDKGYNEQFF	TGTGCCTGGAGTTGGGACAAAGGGTACAATGAGCAGTTCTTC
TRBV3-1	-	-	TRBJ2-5	CASSRDFKETQYF	TGTGCCAGCAGCCGAGACTTTAAAGAGACCCAGTACTTC
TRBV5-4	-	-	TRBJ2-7	CASSSRDGYEQYF	TGTGCCAGCAGCAGCCGGGACGGCTACGAGCAGTACTTC
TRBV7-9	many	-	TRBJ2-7	CASSLENHSYEQYF	TGTGCCAGCAGCTTGGAGAACCATTCCTACGAGCAGTACTTC
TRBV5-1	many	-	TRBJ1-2	CASSLGRSLSGYTF	TGCGCCAGCAGCTTGGGCAGGTCCCTTAGCGGCTACACCTTC
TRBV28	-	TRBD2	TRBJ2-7	CASSLSSSGSAYEQYF	TGTGCCAGCAGTTTATCCTCTAGCGGGAGTGCCTACGAGCAGTACTTC
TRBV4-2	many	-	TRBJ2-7	CASSQEGGSPYEQYF	TGTGCCAGCAGCCAAGAAGGCGGGTCTCCCTACGAGCAGTACTTC
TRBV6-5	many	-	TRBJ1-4	CASRSSGQLFF	TGTGCCAGCAGGTCCTCGGGACAACTGTTTTTT
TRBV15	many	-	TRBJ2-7	CATRGTVSYEQYF	TGTGCCACCAGAGGGACGGTATCCTACGAGCAGTACTTC
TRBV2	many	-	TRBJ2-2	CASSPNPGPGGELFF	TGTGCCAGCAGTCCGAACCCGGGTCCTGGGGGGGAGCTGTTTTTT
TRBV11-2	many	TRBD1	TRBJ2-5	CASTGQEETQYF	TGTGCCAGCACCGGACAGGAGGAGACCCAGTACTTC
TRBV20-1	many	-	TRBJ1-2	CSASRGGVFNYGYTF	TGCAGTGCTAGTAGAGGGGGGGTATTTAACTATGGCTACACCTTC
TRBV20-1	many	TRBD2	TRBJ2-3	CSANDGTSGGDTQYF	TGCAGTGCTAACGACGGGACTAGCGGGGGAGATACGCAGTATTTT
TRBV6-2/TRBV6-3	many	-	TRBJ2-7	CASSYGELGYEQYF	TGTGCCAGCAGTTACGGAGAGTTAGGCTACGAGCAGTACTTC
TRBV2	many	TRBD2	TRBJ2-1	CASSERGGGYYNEQFF	TGTGCCAGCAGTGAACGGGGCGGGGGGTACTACAATGAGCAGTTCTTC